This T cell receptor (beta chain) was sequenced for a study of T cells in localized non-small cell lung cancer. Study-wide results and caveats: Longer overall survival accompanied higher blood T cell density. Clonality of T cells reached its maximum in uninvolved adjacent lung, surpassing tumor.

A few counts support this clone. Antigen unknown. Taken at least 2 cm from the tumor margin, the adjacent lung showed no atypia. Profiling relied on immunoSEQ multiplex PCR, and the TCRdb table lists in-frame clones only, not all of them. The table lists over 1,300 clones, under 25% of them singletons. This CDR3 contains 14 residues. With V trimmed by 3 bases and J by 5 bases, 7 bases remained unmatched. Per germline, CDR1 SGHNT and CDR2 YENEEA. The sample was normal lung tissue next to the tumor, taken before any cancer treatment. The sequence was obtained from a male donor aged 60 or over with stage III squamous cell lung carcinoma. The chain couples TRBV11-3 to TRBJ2-7; 7 bases align to TRBD2. In nucleotides, the CDR3 is TGTGCCAGCAGCTTCGGGGGGAGAGGGGACGAGCAGTACTTC. This translates into CASSFGGRGDEQYF.